This TCR beta chain was profiled in a study of blood T cell repertoires in COVID-19 (dated by TCRdb to 2019 to 2021). About the full investigation: Samples from collaborators originated in the United States, Italy and Spain and spanned both the acute and convalescent phases of COVID-19. The repertoires were made available in a free public database intended to serve as a resource for research on the immune response to SARS-CoV-2. The samples were drawn from two sources: the first 160 participants of the ongoing ImmuneRACE study, and 1,200 or so subjects contributed by 6 global collaborators. The dataset comprised deeply sampled blood TCRbeta repertoires from subjects exposed to, actively infected with, or recovered from COVID-19. HLA class I and class II types, where available, came from metadata supplied by the sample provider rather than from assay-based typing. The prospective study material was composed of cDNA or gDNA derived from T cells, B-cell-depleted T cells, or PBMCs. The sample metadata nearly always contained a de-identified subject ID, COVID-19 status, age in years and sex. Study-wide findings and limitations: The amount of clinical and demographic metadata varied by source and participant and was provided uncurated.

The immunoSEQ Assay, a bias-controlled multiplex PCR, was used to amplify TCRbeta CDR3 regions from genomic DNA. The study's processing was this. Within the assay, amplification of reference gene primers was used to estimate how many nucleated cells each sample contained. To quantify the absolute abundance of each unique TCRbeta CDR3 rearrangement, sequence reads were collapsed and filtered. For each sample, productive Simpson clonality was calculated as the square root of Simpson's diversity index across productive rearrangements. The table was pulled from immuneACCESS by TCRdb, which kept in-frame rearrangements only. Such tables lose some clones; where checked, under half of the loss comes from unresolved V genes, and the rest has no known cause. For V, J and clone size, that table is used; D and trimming come from the DNA. This sample has around 46,000 clones in its table, and around 87% of those were observed once. 2.1% of the sample is taken by the ten largest.

After removal of 3 bases from V and 0 bases from J, the junction retains 5 bases not matched to a gene. CDR1 and CDR2, per the germline V gene, are MNHNS and SASEGT. The CDR3 contains 17 residues, cysteine and phenylalanine counted. The sequence is cut down to CDR3 DNA, 51 bases in frame from base 1. One collaborating source in Seattle enrolled patients during active infection and followed them longitudinally through the course of disease. Whole blood was collected in K2EDTA tubes by collaborating institutions according to the institutions' own protocols. Collaborator samples were shipped for TCRbeta analysis as frozen whole blood, isolated PBMCs, or DNA extracted from either sample type. For this clone: No cognate antigen has been identified for it. No quality values exist for individual bases; no much larger clone is one base distant.

The specimen was peripheral blood. The chain is assembled from TRBV6-1 and TRBJ1-3; a stretch of 10 junction bases matches TRBD1. This TCR was sampled from a woman of 80 years or more with COVID-19, enrolled during active disease. The nucleotide sequence reads TGTGCCAGCAGTGACCGGGACAGGGGCGGCTCTGGAAACACCATATATTTT. Protein translation: CASSDRDRGGSGNTIYF.